The rows below give T cell receptor beta chains drawn from one sample of a study of blood T cells in healthy people across ages. TCRdb reanalysed the 5' RACE reads using MiXCR and keeps one entry per CDR3 protein. The sample has around 1.5 million distinct CDR3 sequences; approximately 59% are singletons. Sequences were obtained from blood. These receptors originate from a man aged 18 to 29 in good health. Both conserved end residues are part of each CDR3.

TRBJ2-3,TRBV4-3,CASSQRVSTPTDTQYF
TRBJ2-5,TRBV3-1,CASSQARGLTQETQYF
TRBJ1-2,TRBV4-2,CASSQDPGADYGYTF
TRBJ2-1,TRBV7-8,CASSSILGGGNEQFF
NA,TRBV4-2,CASSQAAGQGAYEQYF
TRBJ2-1,TRBV4-1,CASSQAGLWKQLNEQFF
TRBJ1-2,TRBV29-1,CSVEGGSSGYTF
TRBJ2-5,TRBV27,CASSLLGLAGANSQETQYF
TRBJ2-7,TRBV6-5,CASSYRPEGIYEQYF
TRBJ2-7,TRBV20-1,CSADKRAYEQYF
TRBJ2-1,TRBV25-1,CASSDPSGRSYDGNEQFF
TRBJ2-7,TRBV10-3,CAISDRTGMGSYEQYF
TRBJ2-7,TRBV15,CATSRDLDRAQEQYF